This T cell receptor (beta chain) was captured by sequencing in a study of blood T cells in healthy people across ages. General study findings and limits: Bulk PBMC profiling left naive and antigen-experienced comparisons inconclusive. Long-lived and aged donors differed, with more naive CD4+ cells and higher diversity in the long-lived. The recorded TCR beta diversity per million T cells decreased in a roughly linear manner with age.

This CDR3 comprises 13 residues. CDR1 and CDR2 from the germline V gene are SNHLY and FYNNEI. This clonotype has more than one count but fewer than ten. As yet, its antigen is unknown. Through a sample-barcoded 5' primer and a J-beta primer mix, a second PCR was run for roughly 6 to 11 cycles. TCRdb reprocessed the 5' RACE reads via MiXCR and lists one record per CDR3 protein. The table includes roughly 560,000 distinct CDR3 sequences, around 24% detected once. The same data also contributed to another study, on T cells of mothers and their children. That source reports: Slightly higher overlap, not significant, was seen in related mother-child pairs than in unrelated pairs.

Sample: blood. This clonotype originated in a boy between 10 and 17 years old in good health. The chain combines TRBV2 with TRBJ2-5; TRBD2 matches at 11 bases. The end of the DNA fits TRBJ2-1 better, so the J call may be wrong. The CDR3 sequence is CASKGLADNEQFF. The CDR3 region has the DNA TGTGCCAGCAAGGGACTAGCGGACAATGAGCAGTTCTTC.